The clone carrying this TCR beta chain was counted a few times. The target antigen is unknown. This entry is derived from a study of regulatory T cells in long-lasting Graves disease. Study findings and constraints: Patients with persistent disease shared 2,900 or so public clonotypes, outpacing the approximately 870 shared by new patients. Persistent cases favored TRBV28, TRBJ1-2 and TRBJ2-5.

For TCR beta, libraries came from iRepertoire HTBI primers and Arm-PCR of CDR3 regions. MiXCR, applied by TCRdb to the multiplex PCR reads, yields one record per CDR3 protein. The data hold around 450,000 distinct CDR3 sequences, with approximately 21% observed a single time. Time point defined: persistent/refractory GD, antithyroid drugs over 5 years with positive TRAb. From RNA extracted from PBMCs, the TCR library was made. Peripheral blood, approximately 9 milliliters per patient, was collected in EDTA tubes. The CDR3 is made up of 17 amino acids. Trimming took 6 bases from V and 4 from J, leaving 25 bases between them. From germline, CDR1 is SEHNR and CDR2 FQNEAQ (reference sequence).

Sequences were derived from peripheral blood mononuclear cells (PBMCs), sampled when the disease was refractory, from a patient treated with antithyroid drugs. The rearrangement joins TRBV7-9 to TRBJ2-7, with D perhaps TRBD1 (6 bases). This TCR was recovered from a female donor with Graves disease. The CDR3 DNA reads TGTGCCAGCAGTGAACCCTTTCGGCTGGGGGCTATTTACGAGCAGTACTTC. It codes for CASSEPFRLGAIYEQYF.